This T cell receptor (beta chain) came from a study of blood T cell repertoires in COVID-19. Study context: The United States, Italy and Spain were the sources of the acute and convalescent COVID-19 samples. PBMCs, B-cell-depleted T cells, or T cells were the source of the cDNA or gDNA that made up the material.

Authors' methods: Reference gene primer amplification gave estimated nucleated cell counts. The table came from immunoSEQ multiplex PCR; TCRdb's copy has only in-frame clones and leaves some out. The DNA was the basis for D and trimming; V, J and clone size are from that table. This sample has 210,000 or so clones; around 82% occur once, and the top ten carry 2.5% to 3%. The CDR3 runs 13 residues. Trimming removed 1 base at V and 10 bases at J, with 8 bases between. Specimen: peripheral blood. This chain uses TRBV12-3 or TRBV12-4 with TRBJ1-6; D perhaps matches TRBD1 (5 bases). The TCR originated in a man in his fifties with active or convalescent COVID-19. CDR3 nucleotides: TGTGCCAGCAGTTTAGGGGGCGGATCACCCCTCCACTTT. Its protein is CASSLGGGSPLHF.